What follows are 20 T cell receptor beta chains derived from one specimen sequenced in a study of shared T cell receptors in the human thymus. The protocol was immunoSEQ multiplex PCR, while the TCRdb copy is restricted to in-frame clones and leaves out a portion. The table includes roughly 550,000 clones, about 80% detected once. Another study also made use of these data, one on human thymus T cells.

The sequencing input was thymocytes. The receptor source for this set is a boy under three years old with a congenital heart defect.

The chain links TRBV7-2 to TRBJ2-3; TRBD2 aligns across 11 bases. Trimming removed 4 bases from V and 3 bases from J; junction bases left unmatched: 6. Germline V gene sequence: CDR1 SGHTA, CDR2 FQGNSA. The CDR3 loop spans 16 amino acids. This CDR3 is CASSSTSGRWTDTQYF. The DNA for the CDR3 is TGTGCCAGCAGCTCCACTAGCGGGAGATGGACAGATACGCAGTATTTT.

The CDR3 region is CASSEAWTGIGNTIYF. Here the CDR3 DNA reads TGTGCCAGCAGTGAAGCTTGGACAGGGATAGGAAACACCATATATTTT. The V call is TRBV2, the J call TRBJ1-3; 8 bases fit TRBD1. Germline assignment: CDR1 SNHLY and CDR2 FYNNEI. The trim removed 0 bases at V and 4 bases at J, leaving 5 bases unmatched. There are 16 residues in the CDR3.

The J gene is TRBJ1-5, the V gene TRBV9; the D is unclear. Germline V gene data show CDR1 as SGDLS and CDR2 as YYNGEE. The CDR3 runs to 13 residues. V gave up 5 bases and J gave up 7 bases, with 13 bases separating them. CDR3 sequence (DNA): TGTGCCAGCAGTCAAACCAGTGGCCAGCCCCAGCATTTT. Protein: CASSQTSGQPQHF.

V usage is TRBV5-5 and J usage is TRBJ1-2; 7 nucleotides agree with TRBD1. V shed 4 bases, J shed 2 bases, and the junction held 5 bases outside the gene matches. CDR1 and CDR2 from the germline V gene are SGHKS and YYEKEE (reference sequence). This CDR3 spans 14 amino acids. CDR3 sequence (DNA): TGTGCCAGCAGCCGAATGGACAGGAACTATGGCTACACCTTC. This encodes CASSRMDRNYGYTF. Full variable domain (rest looked up from reference TRBV5-5 and TRBJ1-2): DAGVTQSPTHLIKTRGQQVTLRCSPISGHKSVSWYQQVLGQGPQFIFQYYEKEERGRGNFPDRFSARQFPNYSSELNVNALLLGDSALYLCASSRMDRNYGYTFGSGTRLTVV.

The chain combines TRBV4-3 with TRBJ2-1; D might be TRBD2 (5 bases). V dropped 0 bases and J dropped 6 bases, with 27 bases sitting between them. The CDR3 has 20 residues. Germline loops: CDR1 LGHNA, CDR2 YSLEER. The CDR3 region is CASSQDPDGVLERSTNEQFF. The CDR3 nucleotides read TGCGCCAGCAGCCAAGACCCCGACGGGGTCCTCGAAAGATCCACCAATGAGCAGTTCTTC.

The J gene is TRBJ2-7, the V gene TRBV30; 9 bases align to TRBD1. V lost 3 bases and J lost 4; bases outside the gene matches: 13. The V gene's germline CDR1 is GTSNPN and CDR2 SVGIG (reference sequence). CDR3 length: 16 amino acids. The CDR3 DNA is TGTGCCTGGAGCCCACCGCCGGCGGGACAGGGTTACGAGCAGTACTTC. This encodes CAWSPPPAGQGYEQYF.

The V and J genes are TRBV7-6 and TRBJ2-4; maybe TRBD1 (5 bases). Germline V gene data show CDR1 as SGHVS and CDR2 as FNYEAQ. This CDR3 has 14 amino acids. The V gene lost 5 bases and the J gene lost 8 bases, with 16 bases spanning the gap. CDR3 loop: CASSLGARGDIQYF. CDR3 nucleotide sequence: TGTGCCAGCAGCCTTGGGGCAAGGGGTGACATTCAGTACTTC.

The CDR3 sequence is CASSLGGTGPYEQYF. The CDR3 coding sequence is TGTGCCAGCAGCTTAGGTGGGACAGGGCCCTACGAGCAGTACTTC. The rearrangement uses TRBV7-4 and TRBJ2-7; 9 bases fit TRBD1. Germline V CDR1 and CDR2: SGHVT, SQSDAQ. CDR3 length: 15 residues. The J segment lost 2 bases and the V segment lost 1 base, leaving 3 bases of the junction unmatched.

The chain employs TRBV2 and TRBJ1-5; the match to TRBD1 covers 9 bases. With 6 bases clipped from V and 2 bases from J, the junction kept 8 bases outside the gene matches. CDR1 SNHLY and CDR2 FYNNEI come from the germline V gene. The CDR3 has 16 amino acids. CDR3 nucleotide sequence: TGTGCCAGCAGGGGACAGGGAGCGGTTGGCAATCAGCCCCAGCATTTT. This codes for CASRGQGAVGNQPQHF. Based on the CDR3 plus reference TRBV2 and TRBJ1-5, the full variable domain is EPEVTQTPSHQVTQMGQEVILRCVPISNHLYFYWYRQILGQKVEFLVSFYNNEISEKSEIFDDQFSVERPDGSNFTLKIRSTKLEDSAMYFCASRGQGAVGNQPQHFGDGTRLSIL.

This chain connects TRBV7-2 to TRBJ1-5; perhaps TRBD1 as D (6 bases). Germline-derived CDR1 and CDR2 are SGHTA and FQGNSA. The CDR3 sequence is 14 residues long. V shed 5 bases and J shed 2 bases, with 10 bases lying between them. Here the CDR3 reads CASSPRGGNQPQHF. The CDR3 DNA is TGTGCCAGCAGCCCCAGGGGCGGCAATCAGCCCCAGCATTTT. The variable domain in full, completed from reference TRBV7-2 and TRBJ1-5, reads GAGVSQSPSNKVTEKGKDVELRCDPISGHTALYWYRQSLGQGLEFLIYFQGNSAPDKSGLPSDRFSAERTGGSVSTLTIQRTQQEDSAVYLCASSPRGGNQPQHFGDGTRLSIL.

The V call is TRBV5-4, the J call TRBJ2-1; D uncertain. V lost 4 bases and J lost 0, with 8 bases in between. The germline CDR1 and CDR2 sequences are SGHNT and YYREEE (reference sequence). The CDR3 has 14 residues. The CDR3 loop reads CASSLSLSYNEQFF. In nucleotides, the CDR3 is TGTGCCAGCAGCCTATCGCTCTCCTACAATGAGCAGTTCTTC. Filled out from reference TRBV5-4 and TRBJ2-1, the complete variable domain reads ETGVTQSPTHLIKTRGQQVTLRCSSQSGHNTVSWYQQALGQGPQFIFQYYREEENGRGNFPPRFSGLQFPNYSSELNVNALELDDSALYLCASSLSLSYNEQFFGPGTRLTVL.

The chain joins TRBV25-1 to TRBJ1-1, with D perhaps TRBD1 (5 bases). Between the trimmed V and J ends, which lost 4 bases and 0 bases, there was a span of 9 bases. Germline-derived CDR1 and CDR2 are MGHDK and SYGVNS. This CDR3 comprises 14 residues. CDR3: CASSVKGMNTEAFF. For the CDR3, the DNA is TGTGCCAGCAGTGTAAAGGGGATGAACACTGAAGCTTTCTTT. Full variable domain (remainder filled in from reference TRBV25-1 and TRBJ1-1): EADIYQTPRYLVIGTGKKITLECSQTMGHDKMYWYQQDPGMELHLIHYSYGVNSTEKGDLSSESTVSRIRTEHFPLTLESARPSHTSQYLCASSVKGMNTEAFFGQGTRLTVV.

The chain recombines TRBV27 with TRBJ2-1; D is unclear. Germline CDR1 is MNHEY and CDR2 is SMNVEV (reference sequence). The CDR3 has 15 residues. The V end lost 3 bases, the J end lost 2 bases, and 11 bases lay between the germline ends. This CDR3 is CASSFHDSPYNEQFF. CDR3 coding DNA: TGTGCCAGCAGTTTCCACGATAGCCCCTACAATGAGCAGTTCTTC.

The V call is TRBV25-1, the J call TRBJ2-2; D perhaps matches TRBD2 (5 bases). Trimming shortened V by 0 bases and J by 7 bases, and 18 bases separated the two germline ends. Germline CDR1 reads MGHDK; CDR2 reads SYGVNS. The CDR3 has 17 residues. The CDR3 here is CASSEYSSPGYDGELFF. The CDR3 nucleotides are TGTGCCAGCAGTGAATATAGTTCGCCGGGGTACGACGGGGAGCTGTTTTTT.

This clone was detected only a few times. V usage is TRBV5-6 and J usage is TRBJ1-2, with 8 bases fitting TRBD1. CDR3 length: 13 amino acids. The germline V gene has CDR1 SGHDT and CDR2 YYEEEE. V lost 4 bases and J lost 6; bases outside the gene matches: 5. The CDR3 protein is CASSILTGDGYTF. DNA for the CDR3: TGTGCCAGCAGCATACTGACAGGGGATGGCTACACCTTC. Complete variable domain (other parts from reference TRBV5-6 and TRBJ1-2): DAGVTQSPTHLIKTRGQQVTLRCSPKSGHDTVSWYQQALGQGPQFIFQYYEEEERQRGNFPDRFSGHQFPNYSSELNVNALLLGDSALYLCASSILTGDGYTFGSGTRLTVV.

Only one count was recorded for this clone. This sequence joins TRBV27 and TRBJ1-3; no firm D call. Germline values: CDR1 MNHEY, CDR2 SMNVEV (reference sequence). This CDR3 spans 14 amino acids. V lost 7 bases and J 0 bases, leaving 10 bases between the germline ends. CDR3 bases: TGTGCCAGCAAGCCTCCCGGCTCTGGAAACACCATATATTTT. Translating it yields CASKPPGSGNTIYF.

This rearrangement joins TRBV11-2 to TRBJ2-1; possibly TRBD2 for D (6 bases). CDR3 length: 16 amino acids. Germline values: CDR1 SGHAT, CDR2 FQNNGV. V dropped 5 bases and J dropped 0 bases, with 14 bases sitting between them. This CDR3 is CASSPLAGGSYNEQFF. In nucleotides, the CDR3 is TGTGCCAGCAGCCCCCTCGCCGGGGGCTCCTACAATGAGCAGTTCTTC.

This rearrangement joins TRBV6-1 to TRBJ2-7; weak D call: TRBD2 (6 bases). The germline V gene encodes CDR1 MNHNS and CDR2 SASEGT. The CDR3 spans 16 residues. V was cut by 2 bases and J by 0 bases, with 14 bases left in between. CDR3 loop: CASSEKSDGSSYEQYF. DNA for the CDR3: TGTGCCAGCAGTGAAAAATCTGACGGGAGCTCCTACGAGCAGTACTTC.

The gene calls are TRBV18 and TRBJ2-1, with 9 bases fitting TRBD1. This CDR3 spans 12 amino acids. V shed 6 bases and J 13 bases; nucleotides not matched to a gene: 7. Germline values: CDR1 KGHSH, CDR2 LQKENI. The CDR3 DNA follows: TGTGCCAGCTCTCCGGGACAGGGTCTTCAGTTCTTC. Amino acid sequence: CASSPGQGLQFF. Full variable domain (missing parts from reference TRBV18 and TRBJ2-1): NAGVMQNPRHLVRRRGQEARLRCSPMKGHSHVYWYRQLPEEGLKFMVYLQKENIIDESGMPKERFSAEFPKEGPSILRIQQVVRGDSAAYFCASSPGQGLQFFGPGTRLTVL.

The chain combines TRBV18 with TRBJ2-7, with D perhaps TRBD1 (5 bases). The CDR3 has 16 residues. Trimming removed 3 bases at V and 2 bases at J, with 17 bases between. CDR1 and CDR2 from the germline V gene are KGHSH and LQKENI. The CDR3 DNA follows: TGTGCCAGCTCACCCCCAGGGTCGATTGTTACCTACGAGCAGTACTTC. This codes for CASSPPGSIVTYEQYF.